The clone carrying this T cell receptor (beta chain) was seen at least ten times. The data originate from a study of T-cell reconstitution after alpha-beta-depleted transplantation in children. It was with unique molecular identifiers that the TCRbeta library was prepared. TCRdb independently ran MiXCR on the PCR reads; one entry per CDR3 protein. The sample holds some 300,000 distinct CDR3 sequences, around 9.1% seen once. Germline CDR1 MNHEY, CDR2 SVGEGT. The junction had 17 bases not matched to a gene; V was cut back by 7 bases and J by 2 bases. This CDR3 spans 18 amino acids. The receptor was derived from a boy less than two years old with acute myeloid leukemia, due to receive a stem cell transplant. The genes are TRBV6-2 or TRBV6-3 and TRBJ2-3; 8 bases map to TRBD2. The sequences come from PBMCs, collected before TCRalphabeta/CD19-depleted stem cell transplant. The chain's CDR3 is CASTVSVGTRTSTDTQYF. The CDR3 bases are TGTGCCAGCACCGTATCCGTCGGGACTAGGACTTCCACAGATACGCAGTATTTT.